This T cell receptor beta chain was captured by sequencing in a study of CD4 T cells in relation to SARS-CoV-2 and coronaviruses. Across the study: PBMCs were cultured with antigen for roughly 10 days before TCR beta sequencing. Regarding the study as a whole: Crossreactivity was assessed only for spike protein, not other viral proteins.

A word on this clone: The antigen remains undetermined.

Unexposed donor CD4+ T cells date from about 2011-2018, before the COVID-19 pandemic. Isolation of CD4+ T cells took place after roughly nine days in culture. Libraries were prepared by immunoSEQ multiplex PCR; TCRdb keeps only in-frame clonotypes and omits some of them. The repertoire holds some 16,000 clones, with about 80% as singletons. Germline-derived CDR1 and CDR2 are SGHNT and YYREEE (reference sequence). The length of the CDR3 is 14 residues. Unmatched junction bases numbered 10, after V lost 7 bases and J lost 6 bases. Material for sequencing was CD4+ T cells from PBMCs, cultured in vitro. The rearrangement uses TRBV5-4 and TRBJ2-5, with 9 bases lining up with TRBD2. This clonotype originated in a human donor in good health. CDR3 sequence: CASGAGGAGKTQYF. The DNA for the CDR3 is TGTGCCAGCGGAGCGGGGGGCGCCGGAAAGACCCAGTACTTC.